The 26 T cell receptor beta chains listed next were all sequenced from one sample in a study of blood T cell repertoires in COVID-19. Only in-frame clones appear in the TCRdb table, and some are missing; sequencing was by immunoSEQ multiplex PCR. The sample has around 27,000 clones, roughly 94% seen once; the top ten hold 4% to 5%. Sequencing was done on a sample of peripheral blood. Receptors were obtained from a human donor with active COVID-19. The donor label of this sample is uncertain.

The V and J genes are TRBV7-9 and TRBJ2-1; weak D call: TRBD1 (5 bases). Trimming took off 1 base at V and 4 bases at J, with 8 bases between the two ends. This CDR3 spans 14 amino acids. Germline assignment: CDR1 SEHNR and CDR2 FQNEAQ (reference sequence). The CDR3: CASSLGREYNEQFF. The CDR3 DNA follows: TGTGCCAGCAGCTTAGGCAGGGAATACAATGAGCAGTTCTTC.

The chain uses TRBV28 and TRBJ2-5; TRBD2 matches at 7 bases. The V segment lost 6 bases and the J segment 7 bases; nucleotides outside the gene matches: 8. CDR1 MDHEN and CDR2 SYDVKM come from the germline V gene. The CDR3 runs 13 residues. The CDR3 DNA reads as TGTGCCAGCAGCCCGGGAAGGGAGGGGACCCAGTACTTC. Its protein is CASSPGREGTQYF.

In nucleotides, the CDR3 is TGTGCCAGCAGCTTAACAGGGGCAACTACCCATAGCAATCAGCCCCAGCATTTT. This translates into CASSLTGATTHSNQPQHF. The genes are TRBV7-2 and TRBJ1-5, with TRBD1 identical over 7 bases. This CDR3 spans 18 amino acids. Trimming cost V 2 bases and J 0 bases; bases outside gene matches: 10. Germline CDR1 SGHTA, CDR2 FQGNSA.

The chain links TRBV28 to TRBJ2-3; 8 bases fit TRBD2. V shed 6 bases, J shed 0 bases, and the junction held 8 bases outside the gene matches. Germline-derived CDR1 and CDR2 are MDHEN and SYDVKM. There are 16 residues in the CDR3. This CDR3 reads CASRLLAGRSTDTQYF. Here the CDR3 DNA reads TGTGCCAGCAGACTCCTAGCGGGCCGCAGCACAGATACGCAGTATTTT.

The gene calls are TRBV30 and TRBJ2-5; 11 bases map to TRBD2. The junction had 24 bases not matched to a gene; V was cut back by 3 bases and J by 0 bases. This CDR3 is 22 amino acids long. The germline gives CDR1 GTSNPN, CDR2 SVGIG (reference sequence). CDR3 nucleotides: TGTGCCTGGAGGCAAGGGGTGGTAGCGGGAGGGAACCATGCTTGGTACCAAGAGACCCAGTACTTC. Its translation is CAWRQGVVAGGNHAWYQETQYF.

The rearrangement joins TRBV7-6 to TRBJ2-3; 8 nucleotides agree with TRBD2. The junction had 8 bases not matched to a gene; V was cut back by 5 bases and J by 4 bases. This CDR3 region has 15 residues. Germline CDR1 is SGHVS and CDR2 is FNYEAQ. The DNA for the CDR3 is TGTGCCAGCAGCAGCAGCGGGAGTACGTCAGATACGCAGTATTTT. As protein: CASSSSGSTSDTQYF. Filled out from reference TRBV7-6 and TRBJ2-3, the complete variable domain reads GAGVSQSPRYKVTKRGQDVALRCDPISGHVSLYWYRQALGQGPEFLTYFNYEAQQDKSGLPNDRFSAERPEGSISTLTIQRTEQRDSAMYRCASSSSGSTSDTQYFGPGTRLTVL.

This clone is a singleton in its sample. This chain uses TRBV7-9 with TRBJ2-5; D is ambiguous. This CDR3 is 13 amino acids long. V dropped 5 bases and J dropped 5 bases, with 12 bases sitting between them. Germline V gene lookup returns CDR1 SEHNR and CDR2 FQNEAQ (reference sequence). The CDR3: CASSVLQTETQYF. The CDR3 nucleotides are TGTGCCAGCAGCGTCCTACAGACGGAGACCCAGTACTTC.

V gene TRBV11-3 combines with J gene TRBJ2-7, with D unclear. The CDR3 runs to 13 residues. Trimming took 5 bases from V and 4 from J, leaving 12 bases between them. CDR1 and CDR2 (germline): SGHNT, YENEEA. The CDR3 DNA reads TGTGCCAGCAGCCTCGGAGTAGAATACGAGCAGTACTTC. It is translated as CASSLGVEYEQYF.

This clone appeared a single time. CDR3 amino acids: CASSLTLAEAYEQYF. The CDR3 DNA reads as TGTGCCAGCAGCTTGACGCTAGCGGAGGCCTACGAGCAGTACTTC. The rearrangement links TRBV7-2 to TRBJ2-7, with TRBD2 matching 7 bases. The CDR3 covers 15 residues. The germline gives CDR1 SGHTA, CDR2 FQGNSA. Trimming removed 3 bases from V and 2 bases from J; junction bases left unmatched: 7.

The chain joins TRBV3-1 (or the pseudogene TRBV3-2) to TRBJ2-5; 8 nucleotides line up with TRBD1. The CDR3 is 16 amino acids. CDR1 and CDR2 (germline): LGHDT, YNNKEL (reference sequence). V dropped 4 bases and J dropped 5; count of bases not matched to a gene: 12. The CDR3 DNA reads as TGTGCCAGCAGCCTCGCTTGGACAGGGCCAGGGGAGACCCAGTACTTC. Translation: CASSLAWTGPGETQYF.

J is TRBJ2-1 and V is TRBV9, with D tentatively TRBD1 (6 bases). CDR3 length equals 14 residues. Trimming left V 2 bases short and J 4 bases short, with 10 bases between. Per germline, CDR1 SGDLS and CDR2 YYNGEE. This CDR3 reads CASSVQGQYNEQFF. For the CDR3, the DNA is TGTGCCAGCAGCGTCCAGGGGCAATACAATGAGCAGTTCTTC.

CDR3 residues: CASSPRRGLGNTETQYF. CDR3 DNA: TGTGCCAGCAGCCCGAGGCGGGGGTTGGGTAATACGGAGACCCAGTACTTC. The chain combines TRBV7-7 with TRBJ2-5; 7 bases agree with TRBD2. V dropped 5 bases and J dropped 5; count of bases not matched to a gene: 17. Germline assignment: CDR1 SSHAT and CDR2 FNYEAQ (reference sequence). There are 17 residues in the CDR3.

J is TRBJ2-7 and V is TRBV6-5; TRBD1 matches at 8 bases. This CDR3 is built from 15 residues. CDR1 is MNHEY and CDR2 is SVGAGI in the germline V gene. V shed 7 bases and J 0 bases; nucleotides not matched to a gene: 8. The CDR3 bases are TGTGCCAGCACCCCCGACAGGGGTCTCTCCTACGAGCAGTACTTC. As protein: CASTPDRGLSYEQYF.

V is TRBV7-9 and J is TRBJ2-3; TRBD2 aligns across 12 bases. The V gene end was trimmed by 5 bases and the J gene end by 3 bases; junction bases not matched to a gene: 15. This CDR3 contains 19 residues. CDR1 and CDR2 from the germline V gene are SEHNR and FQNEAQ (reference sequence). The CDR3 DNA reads TGTGCCAGCAGCCCCCGGGCGGTGACTAGCGGGAGACCGACAGATACGCAGTATTTT. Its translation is CASSPRAVTSGRPTDTQYF.

This chain's CDR3 is CASSLHAGAGRSYEQYF. The CDR3 DNA reads as TGTGCCAGCAGCTTACATGCGGGAGCGGGGAGGTCCTACGAGCAGTACTTC. V usage is TRBV7-8 and J usage is TRBJ2-7, with 7 bases that match TRBD2. Trimming removed 2 bases from V and 1 base from J; junction bases left unmatched: 11. Per the germline V gene, CDR1 is SGHVS and CDR2 is FQNEAQ. There are 17 residues in the CDR3.

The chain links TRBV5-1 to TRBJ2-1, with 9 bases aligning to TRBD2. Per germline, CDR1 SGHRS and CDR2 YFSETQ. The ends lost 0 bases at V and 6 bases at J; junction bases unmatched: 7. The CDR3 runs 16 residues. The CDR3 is CASSLDATSGFNEQFF. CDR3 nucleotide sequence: TGCGCCAGCAGCTTGGACGCGACTAGCGGTTTCAATGAGCAGTTCTTC.

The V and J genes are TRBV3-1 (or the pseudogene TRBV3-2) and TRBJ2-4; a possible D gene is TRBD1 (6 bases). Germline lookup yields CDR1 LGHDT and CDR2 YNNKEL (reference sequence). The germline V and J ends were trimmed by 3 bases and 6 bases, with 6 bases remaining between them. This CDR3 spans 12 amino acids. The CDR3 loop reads CASSHRGNIQYF. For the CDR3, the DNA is TGTGCCAGCAGCCACAGGGGAAACATTCAGTACTTC.

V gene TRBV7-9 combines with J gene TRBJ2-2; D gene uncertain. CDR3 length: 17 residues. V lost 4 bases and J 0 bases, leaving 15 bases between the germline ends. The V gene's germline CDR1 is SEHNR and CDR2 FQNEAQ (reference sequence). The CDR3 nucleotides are TGTGCCAGCAGCTCCTCCCAGAGCGCTCCGAACACCGGGGAGCTGTTTTTT. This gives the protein CASSSSQSAPNTGELFF.

CDR3 in DNA: TGTGCCAGCAGCCAAGAGTATACGACACCCCCTATCTCCGGGGAGCTGTTTTTT. It encodes CASSQEYTTPPISGELFF. The chain uses TRBV3-1 (or the pseudogene TRBV3-2) and TRBJ2-2, with no clear D. Trimming took 0 bases from V and 6 from J, leaving 20 bases between them. The CDR3 extends over 18 amino acids. Germline CDR1 reads LGHDT; CDR2 reads YNNKEL (reference sequence).

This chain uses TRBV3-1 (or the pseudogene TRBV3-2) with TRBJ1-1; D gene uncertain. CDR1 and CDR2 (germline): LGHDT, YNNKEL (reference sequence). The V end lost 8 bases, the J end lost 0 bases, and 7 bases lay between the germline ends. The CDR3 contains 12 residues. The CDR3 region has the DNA TGTGCCAGCGGTCAGATGAACACTGAAGCTTTCTTT. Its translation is CASGQMNTEAFF.

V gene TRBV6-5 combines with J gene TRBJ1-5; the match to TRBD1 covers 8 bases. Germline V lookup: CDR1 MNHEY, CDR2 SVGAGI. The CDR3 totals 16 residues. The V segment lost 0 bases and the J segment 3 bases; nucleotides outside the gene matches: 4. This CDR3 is CASSYSWTGFNQPQHF. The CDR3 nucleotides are TGTGCCAGCAGTTACTCGTGGACAGGGTTCAATCAGCCCCAGCATTTT.

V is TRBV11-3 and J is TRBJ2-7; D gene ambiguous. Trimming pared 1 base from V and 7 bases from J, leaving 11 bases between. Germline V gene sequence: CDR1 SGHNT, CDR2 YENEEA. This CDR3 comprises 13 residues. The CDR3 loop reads CASSLGLGLEQYF. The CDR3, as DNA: TGTGCCAGCAGCTTAGGACTCGGCTTGGAGCAGTACTTC.

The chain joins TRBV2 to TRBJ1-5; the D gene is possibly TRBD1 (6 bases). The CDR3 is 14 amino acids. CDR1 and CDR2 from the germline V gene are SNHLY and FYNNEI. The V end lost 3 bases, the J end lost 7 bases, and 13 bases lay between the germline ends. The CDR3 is CASSEAGARQPQHF. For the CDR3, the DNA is TGTGCCAGCAGTGAGGCAGGGGCTCGGCAGCCCCAGCATTTT.

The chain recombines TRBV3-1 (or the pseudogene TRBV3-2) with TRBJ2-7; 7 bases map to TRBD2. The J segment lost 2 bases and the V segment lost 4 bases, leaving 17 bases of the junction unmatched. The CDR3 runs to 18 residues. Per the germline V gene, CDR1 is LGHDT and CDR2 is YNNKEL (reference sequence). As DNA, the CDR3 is TGTGCCAGCAGCCCTGGGGGACGGGGAGGGACCAGCCCCTACGAGCAGTACTTC. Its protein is CASSPGGRGGTSPYEQYF.

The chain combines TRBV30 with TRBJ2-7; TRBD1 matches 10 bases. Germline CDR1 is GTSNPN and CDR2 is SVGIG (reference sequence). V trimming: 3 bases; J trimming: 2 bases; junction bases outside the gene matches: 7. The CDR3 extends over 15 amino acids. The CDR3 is CAWSGGTGAPYEQYF. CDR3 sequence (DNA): TGTGCCTGGAGCGGAGGGACAGGGGCACCCTACGAGCAGTACTTC.

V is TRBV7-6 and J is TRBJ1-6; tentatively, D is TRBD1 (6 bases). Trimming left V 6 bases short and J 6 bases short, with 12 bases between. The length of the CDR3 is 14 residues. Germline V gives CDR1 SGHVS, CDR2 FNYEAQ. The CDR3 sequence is CASSQGQFNSPLHF. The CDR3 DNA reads TGTGCCAGCAGTCAAGGACAGTTTAATTCACCCCTCCACTTT. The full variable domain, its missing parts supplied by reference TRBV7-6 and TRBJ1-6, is GAGVSQSPRYKVTKRGQDVALRCDPISGHVSLYWYRQALGQGPEFLTYFNYEAQQDKSGLPNDRFSAERPEGSISTLTIQRTEQRDSAMYRCASSQGQFNSPLHFGNGTRLTVT.